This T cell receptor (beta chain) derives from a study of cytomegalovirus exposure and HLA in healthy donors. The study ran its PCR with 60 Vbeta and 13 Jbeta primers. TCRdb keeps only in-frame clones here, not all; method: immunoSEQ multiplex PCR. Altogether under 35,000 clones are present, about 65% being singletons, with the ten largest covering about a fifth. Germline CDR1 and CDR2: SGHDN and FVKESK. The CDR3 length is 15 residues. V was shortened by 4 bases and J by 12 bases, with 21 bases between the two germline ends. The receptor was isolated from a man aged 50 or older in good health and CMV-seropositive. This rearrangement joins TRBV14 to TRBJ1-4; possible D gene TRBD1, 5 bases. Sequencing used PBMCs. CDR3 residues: CASSLDGAQRGELFF. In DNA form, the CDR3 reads TGTGCCAGCAGCCTCGACGGGGCTCAGCGCGGGGAACTGTTTTTT.